Listed below are T cell receptor beta chains from one sample, sequenced in a study of blood T cells in healthy people across ages. TCRdb processed the 5' RACE reads anew with MiXCR; each CDR3 protein has one entry. The table has fewer than 900,000 distinct CDR3 sequences, around 36% seen once. Sequencing was performed on blood. These receptor sequences come from a man between 18 and 29 years old in good health. CDR3s include the opening cysteine and the closing phenylalanine or tryptophan. The D gene is left open where the match is weak. Only part of the rows carry a size: once, few, many, or a class if the clone is expanded.

.,14,.,TRBV7-3,TRBJ2-1,TGTGCCAGCAGCTCTGGAATTCAGGGGAATGAGCAGTTCTTC,CASSSGIQGNEQFF
.,15,.,TRBV2,TRBJ2-2,TGTGCCAGCAGTGAAGTTGGGGGGCACACCGGGGAGCTGTTTTTT,CASSEVGGHTGELFF
.,13,TRBD1,TRBV6-1,TRBJ2-7,TGTGCCAGCAGTGTAGACAGGGGAGACGAGCAGTACTTC,CASSVDRGDEQYF
.,15,.,TRBV3-1,TRBJ1-2,TGTGCCAGCAGCCAAGGGCAGGCTAATAACTATGGCTACACCTTC,CASSQGQANNYGYTF
.,14,.,TRBV12-3/TRBV12-4,TRBJ2-1,TGTGCCAGCAGTTTTCGGCGGAACAATGGAGAGCAGTTCTTC,CASSFRRNNGEQFF
once,16,.,TRBV14,TRBJ1-2,TGTACCAGCAGCCAAGTTTTCGGGGAAGGATTTTATGGCTACACCTTC,CTSSQVFGEGFYGYTF
few,15,TRBD2,TRBV3-1,TRBJ2-1,TGTGCCAGCAGCCGACCTAGCGGGGTATACAATGAGCAGTTCTTC,CASSRPSGVYNEQFF
.,14,.,TRBV20-1,TRBJ1-5,TGCAGTGCCGTCAAGGGGCTAAGCAATCAGCCCCAGCATTTT,CSAVKGLSNQPQHF
.,14,.,TRBV2,TRBJ1-1,TGTGCCAGCAGTGATGGCGGTTGGGACACTGAAGCTTTCTTT,CASSDGGWDTEAFF
.,14,TRBD1,TRBV2,TRBJ2-7,TGTGCCAGCACCATCGGGACAGGGTACAATGAGCAGTACTTC,CASTIGTGYNEQYF
few,15,.,TRBV12-3/TRBV12-4,TRBJ1-1,TGTGCCAGCAGACGACGGACAGCTGACCCCACTGAAGCTTTCTTT,CASRRRTADPTEAFF
.,15,.,TRBV5-1,TRBJ2-1,TGCGCCAGCAGCTTGGCGGGCTACTCCTACAATGAGCAGTTCTTC,CASSLAGYSYNEQFF
few,13,.,TRBV7-9,TRBJ1-2,TGTGCCAGCGCATTCGGGTCTAACAATGGCTACACCTTC,CASAFGSNNGYTF
few,15,.,TRBV7-3,TRBJ2-7,TGTGCCAGCAGCTCCAACTATATCAGGGAACACGAGCAGTACTTC,CASSSNYIREHEQYF
.,14,TRBD1,TRBV20-1,TRBJ1-6,TGCAGTGCTAGGGTTGGGACAGGGGATTCACCCCCCCACTTT,CSARVGTGDSPPHF
few,15,.,TRBV11-2,TRBJ1-2,TGTGCCAGCAGCTCCCCGAGGAAGGGCCACTATGGCTACACCTTC,CASSSPRKGHYGYTF
few,15,TRBD1,TRBV9,TRBJ1-2,TGTGCCAGCAGCGTAGGGGGCAGGGGGAACTATGGCTACACCTTC,CASSVGGRGNYGYTF
many,12,.,TRBV7-2,TRBJ2-5,TGTGCCAGCAGCTTACCCGGAGAGACCCAGTACTTC,CASSLPGETQYF
.,14,.,TRBV29-1,TRBJ2-1,TGCAGCGTTGTCCTCCGGGACGGGTACAATGAGCAGTTCTTC,CSVVLRDGYNEQFF
.,14,.,TRBV28,TRBJ1-4,TGTGCCAGCAATACGGGGGACGATAATGAAAAACTGTTTTTT,CASNTGDDNEKLFF
many,15,.,TRBV29-1,TRBJ1-2,TGCAGCGTTGAAGATGGGAGCGGACTTAACTATGGCTACACCTTC,CSVEDGSGLNYGYTF
.,13,.,TRBV29-1,TRBJ2-2,TGCAGCGGCAAAGACAGCTACACCGGGGAGCTGTTTTTT,CSGKDSYTGELFF
few,15,.,TRBV5-6,TRBJ1-1,TGTGCCAGCAGCTTGGTGCGGGGCACTGACGCTGAAGCTTTCTTT,CASSLVRGTDAEAFF
.,15,.,TRBV15,TRBJ1-1,TGTGCCACCAGCACGACAGTATCTAGGAACACTGAAGCTTTCTTT,CATSTTVSRNTEAFF
.,15,TRBD2,TRBV20-1,TRBJ2-5,TGCAGTGCTATACTAGGAGCGGGACCTTACAATGAGCAGTACTTC,CSAILGAGPYNEQYF
few,13,.,TRBV6-5,TRBJ2-5,TGTGCCAGCAGTGGACTTGAGAAAGAGACCCAGTACTTC,CASSGLEKETQYF
once,14,.,TRBV12-3/TRBV12-4,TRBJ1-5,TGTGCCAGCAGCGACGGGGAGAATTGGTTGCCCCAGCATTTT,CASSDGENWLPQHF